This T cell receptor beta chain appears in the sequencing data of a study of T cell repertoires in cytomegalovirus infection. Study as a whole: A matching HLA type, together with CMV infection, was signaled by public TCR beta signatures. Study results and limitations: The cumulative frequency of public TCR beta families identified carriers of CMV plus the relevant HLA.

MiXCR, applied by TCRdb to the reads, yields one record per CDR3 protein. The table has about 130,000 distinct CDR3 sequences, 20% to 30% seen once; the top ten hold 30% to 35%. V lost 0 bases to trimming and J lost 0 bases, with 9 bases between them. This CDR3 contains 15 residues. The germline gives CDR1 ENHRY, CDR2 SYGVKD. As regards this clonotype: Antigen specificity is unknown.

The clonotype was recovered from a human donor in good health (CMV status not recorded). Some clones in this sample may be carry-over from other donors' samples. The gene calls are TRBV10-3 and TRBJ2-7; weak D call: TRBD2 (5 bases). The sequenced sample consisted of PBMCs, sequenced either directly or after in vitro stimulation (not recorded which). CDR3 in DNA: TGTGCCATCAGTGAGTCCCGGGGTCCCTCCTACGAGCAGTACGTC. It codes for CAISESRGPSYEQYV.